Each of the 26 T cell receptor beta chains below was sequenced from the same sample in a study of control samples from healthy donors and cancer patients. Repertoires were generated with immunoSEQ multiplex PCR, while TCRdb's copy carries only in-frame clones and drops some. The table has 390,000 or so clones, over 75% seen once. The sequencing input was PBMCs. The receptors were gathered from a man between 40 and 49 years old with head and neck cancer.

The chain employs TRBV3-1 (or the pseudogene TRBV3-2) and TRBJ2-5, with D perhaps TRBD2 (6 bases). The V end was cut by 0 bases, the J end by 4 bases, with 21 bases between. CDR1 and CDR2 from the germline V gene are LGHDT and YNNKEL (reference sequence). The CDR3 totals 18 residues. As DNA, the CDR3 is TGTGCCAGCAGCCAAGATCGGAAGGGCTATAGGGGAGGAGAGACCCAGTACTTC. Its protein product is CASSQDRKGYRGGETQYF.

This clone was picked up one time. V and J are TRBV28 and TRBJ2-3; D is possibly TRBD2 (5 bases). The CDR3 has 14 residues. Germline V gene lookup returns CDR1 MDHEN and CDR2 SYDVKM. The V and J ends lost 6 bases and 2 bases respectively, with 12 bases between them. The CDR3 DNA follows: TGTGCCAGCAGCACTGCGGGTAACACAGATACGCAGTATTTT. Translating gives CASSTAGNTDTQYF.

This sequence joins TRBV2 and TRBJ2-3; 8 bases fit TRBD2. Trimming removed 7 bases from V and 2 bases from J; junction bases left unmatched: 11. Germline loops: CDR1 SNHLY, CDR2 FYNNEI. There are 16 residues in the CDR3. CDR3 sequence reads: CASKERLSGNTDTQYF. The CDR3 DNA sequence: TGTGCCAGCAAAGAGAGACTTAGCGGGAACACAGATACGCAGTATTTT.

The chain carries TRBV20-1 and TRBJ1-2; D possibly corresponds to TRBD1 (5 bases). Per germline, CDR1 DFQATT and CDR2 SNEGSKA (reference sequence). Deletions cut 3 bases from V and 8 bases from J, with 10 bases between. The CDR3 spans 11 residues. The CDR3 region has the DNA TGCAGTGCTAGTGGGCCAGGGGGCTACACCTTC. Translated, it gives CSASGPGGYTF.

The V and J genes are TRBV9 and TRBJ2-7, with 8 bases aligning to TRBD2. The germline gives CDR1 SGDLS, CDR2 YYNGEE. This CDR3 spans 15 amino acids. The ends lost 5 bases at V and 5 bases at J; junction bases unmatched: 12. DNA for the CDR3: TGTGCCAGCAGTTCACTCGGGACTAGTCTCGACGAGCAGTACTTC. Residues: CASSSLGTSLDEQYF.

The chain's CDR3 is CASSSFGGGEGGELFF. CDR3 nucleotide sequence: TGCGCCAGCAGCTCCTTCGGCGGGGGCGAGGGCGGGGAGCTGTTTTTT. The chain carries TRBV5-1 and TRBJ2-2; TRBD2 is a possible D gene (7 bases). CDR1 is SGHRS, CDR2 YFSETQ, per germline. Trimming removed 3 bases at V and 7 bases at J, with 19 bases between. The CDR3 is 16 residues long. The variable domain in full, with the rest retrieved from reference TRBV5-1 and TRBJ2-2, is KAGVTQTPRYLIKTRGQQVTLSCSPISGHRSVSWYQQTPGQGLQFLFEYFSETQRNKGNFPGRFSGRQFSNSRSEMNVSTLELGDSALYLCASSSFGGGEGGELFFGEGSRLTVL.

The CDR3 bases are TGTGCCAGCAGTCATGGGACTAGCGGGATCACAGATACGCAGTATTTT. It translates to CASSHGTSGITDTQYF. This chain uses TRBV9 with TRBJ2-3; 13 bases match TRBD2. V dropped 5 bases and J dropped 2; count of bases not matched to a gene: 5. The CDR3 runs 16 residues. Germline lookup yields CDR1 SGDLS and CDR2 YYNGEE. Filled out from reference TRBV9 and TRBJ2-3, the complete variable domain reads DSGVTQTPKHLITATGQRVTLRCSPRSGDLSVYWYQQSLDQGLQFLIQYYNGEERAKGNILERFSAQQFPDLHSELNLSSLELGDSALYFCASSHGTSGITDTQYFGPGTRLTVL.

Concerning this clone: A junction boundary mismatches the germline segment, possibly from a read error. The CDR3 region is CASSQRQGSNEQFF. In DNA, the CDR3 is TGTGCTAGCAGCCAAAGACAGGGTTCCAATGAGCAGTTCTTC. V gene TRBV7-7 combines with J gene TRBJ2-1; 7 bases line up with TRBD1. The CDR3 covers 14 residues. From germline, CDR1 is SSHAT and CDR2 FNYEAQ (reference sequence).

The CDR3 loop is CSASPRGVAGIDTQYF. In DNA form, the CDR3 reads TGCAGCGCCTCCCCCCGTGGGGTAGCGGGAATAGATACGCAGTATTTT. V usage is TRBV29-1 and J usage is TRBJ2-3; 8 bases are shared with TRBD2. The CDR3 covers 16 residues. V lost 7 bases to trimming and J lost 5 bases; unmatched junction nucleotides: 17. CDR1 is SQVTM and CDR2 is ANQGSEA in the germline V gene.

The chain combines TRBV4-2 with TRBJ1-1; 8 bases map to TRBD1. CDR1 and CDR2 from the germline V gene are LGHNA and YNFKEQ. This CDR3 spans 14 amino acids. V was clipped by 0 bases and J by 10 bases; unmatched bases: 7. The CDR3 loop reads CASSQDIRGRTAFF. CDR3 sequence (DNA): TGTGCCAGCAGCCAAGATATCAGGGGGCGAACAGCTTTCTTT.

The CDR3 loop reads CASSLGSSYEQYF. CDR3 in DNA: TGTGCCAGCAGTTTAGGTTCCTCCTACGAGCAGTACTTC. This chain connects TRBV12-3 or TRBV12-4 to TRBJ2-7; D ambiguous. The CDR3 runs 13 residues. V lost 1 base and J 0 bases, leaving 4 bases between the germline ends.

V and J are TRBV18 and TRBJ1-1, with unresolved D. The V end lost 3 bases, the J end lost 0 bases, and 11 bases lay between the germline ends. Germline loops: CDR1 KGHSH, CDR2 LQKENI. The CDR3 is made up of 15 amino acids. The CDR3 protein is CASSPPPLMNTEAFF. The CDR3 DNA is TGTGCCAGCTCACCTCCCCCTCTAATGAACACTGAAGCTTTCTTT.

The V call is TRBV14, the J call TRBJ2-4, with no clear D. CDR3 length equals 16 residues. The germline V and J ends were trimmed by 0 bases and 0 bases, with 9 bases remaining between them. Germline assignment: CDR1 SGHDN and CDR2 FVKESK. The CDR3 loop reads CASSQDPSLAKNIQYF. CDR3 sequence (DNA): TGTGCCAGCAGCCAAGACCCCTCTTTAGCCAAAAACATTCAGTACTTC.

V gene TRBV10-3 combines with J gene TRBJ1-2; D is possibly TRBD1 (5 bases). CDR1 and CDR2 from the germline V gene are ENHRY and SYGVKD. V shed 0 bases and J shed 2 bases, with 13 bases lying between them. The CDR3 extends over 16 amino acids. The CDR3 loop reads CAISESRGEGNYGYTF. The CDR3 DNA reads TGTGCCATCAGTGAGTCGAGAGGGGAGGGGAACTATGGCTACACCTTC.

The rearrangement joins TRBV11-2 to TRBJ2-7; 9 bases fit TRBD1. Trimming removed 1 base from V and 4 bases from J; junction bases left unmatched: 8. The CDR3 contains 16 residues. Germline V gene sequence: CDR1 SGHAT, CDR2 FQNNGV. The CDR3: CASSLGPGQGKYEQYF. CDR3 coding DNA: TGTGCCAGCAGCTTAGGACCGGGACAGGGTAAATACGAGCAGTACTTC.

The rearrangement uses TRBV28 and TRBJ1-5; TRBD1 is a possible D gene (6 bases). V gave up 4 bases and J gave up 1 base, with 11 bases separating them. In germline, CDR1 is MDHEN, CDR2 SYDVKM. CDR3 length equals 15 residues. CDR3 in DNA: TGTGCCAGCAGTTCAGGGGACGGAAGCAATCAGCCCCAGCATTTT. This encodes CASSSGDGSNQPQHF. Using reference TRBV28 and TRBJ1-5 for the parts outside the CDR3, the full variable domain is DVKVTQSSRYLVKRTGEKVFLECVQDMDHENMFWYRQDPGLGLRLIYFSYDVKMKEKGDIPEGYSVSREKKERFSLILESASTNQTSMYLCASSSGDGSNQPQHFGDGTRLSIL.

The V and J genes are TRBV5-4 and TRBJ1-2; D gene uncertain. The CDR3 consists of 14 residues. Germline V CDR1 and CDR2: SGHNT, YYREEE (reference sequence). V lost 3 bases and J lost 3, with 12 bases in between. The CDR3 spells CASSSDRGYYGYTF. The CDR3 DNA reads as TGTGCCAGCAGCTCCGACCGGGGATACTATGGCTACACCTTC.

The chain uses TRBV28 and TRBJ2-7, with D maybe TRBD1 (6 bases). The CDR3 is made up of 14 amino acids. CDR1 and CDR2 (germline): MDHEN, SYDVKM. V lost 6 bases and J lost 0, with 12 bases in between. CDR3 DNA sequence: TGTGCCAGCAGGCTAGGACAGAGCTCCTACGAGCAGTACTTC. This translates into CASRLGQSSYEQYF.

This clone was seen once. The chain joins TRBV28 to TRBJ2-7; 10 bases agree with TRBD2. V was clipped by 6 bases and J by 5 bases; unmatched bases: 10. The CDR3 loop spans 15 amino acids. Germline values: CDR1 MDHEN, CDR2 SYDVKM. This chain's CDR3 is CASREAGTSADEQYF. The CDR3 coding sequence is TGTGCCAGCAGAGAGGCCGGGACTAGCGCCGACGAGCAGTACTTC. Full variable domain (rest looked up from reference TRBV28 and TRBJ2-7): DVKVTQSSRYLVKRTGEKVFLECVQDMDHENMFWYRQDPGLGLRLIYFSYDVKMKEKGDIPEGYSVSREKKERFSLILESASTNQTSMYLCASREAGTSADEQYFGPGTRLTVT.

CDR3 sequence: CASSRGHRTSGQTQYF. The CDR3 DNA reads as TGTGCCAGTAGTAGGGGGCATAGGACTAGCGGGCAGACCCAGTACTTC. This chain joins TRBV19 and TRBJ2-5; TRBD2 aligns across 11 bases. The germline CDR1 and CDR2 sequences are LNHDA and SQIVND (reference sequence). The CDR3 consists of 16 residues. J lost 6 bases, V lost 4 bases, and 10 bases had no gene match. Drawing the rest from reference TRBV19 and TRBJ2-5, the complete variable domain is DGGITQSPKYLFRKEGQNVTLSCEQNLNHDAMYWYRQDPGQGLRLIYYSQIVNDFQKGDIAEGYSVSREKKESFPLTVTSAQKNPTAFYLCASSRGHRTSGQTQYFGPGTRLLVL.

The J gene is TRBJ2-7, the V gene TRBV29-1; D uncertain. The germline V and J ends were trimmed by 7 bases and 7 bases, with 17 bases remaining between them. The CDR3 covers 12 residues. Germline-derived CDR1 and CDR2 are SQVTM and ANQGSEA. The CDR3 coding sequence is TGCAGCGCCCGCGTTGCCCTGGGAGAGCAGTACTTC. It is translated as CSARVALGEQYF.

This chain joins TRBV3-1 (or the pseudogene TRBV3-2) and TRBJ1-1; no firm D call. Germline CDR1 is LGHDT and CDR2 is YNNKEL (reference sequence). Trimming removed 6 bases from V and 10 bases from J, with 18 bases in between. This CDR3 spans 13 amino acids. As DNA, the CDR3 is TGTGCCAGCAGTCCAAGAGTTATCGATGGAGCTTTCTTT. It codes for CASSPRVIDGAFF.

CDR3 bases: TGTGCCAGCAGGGTGTGCTGGACGCCCCAGCATTTT. Protein sequence: CASRVCWTPQHF. J is TRBJ1-5 and V is TRBV27, with D unclear. V dropped 6 bases and J dropped 9 bases, with 12 bases sitting between them. Germline values: CDR1 MNHEY, CDR2 SMNVEV (reference sequence). This CDR3 is 12 amino acids long.

The gene calls are TRBV29-1 and TRBJ2-5, with TRBD1 as a possible D gene (6 bases). V was cut by 0 bases and J by 4 bases, with 12 bases left in between. Germline CDR1 is SQVTM and CDR2 is ANQGSEA. The CDR3 covers 14 residues. Written as DNA, the CDR3 is TGCAGCGTTGAAGATCTTGTACAGGGAGAGACCCAGTACTTC. Encoded protein: CSVEDLVQGETQYF. Based on the CDR3 plus reference TRBV29-1 and TRBJ2-5, the full variable domain is SAVISQKPSRDICQRGTSLTIQCQVDSQVTMMFWYRQQPGQSLTLIATANQGSEATYESGFVIDKFPISRPNLTFSTLTVSNMSPEDSSIYLCSVEDLVQGETQYFGPGTRLLVL.

This chain links TRBV7-3 with TRBJ1-5, with 10 nucleotides matching TRBD1. CDR1 is SGHTA and CDR2 is FQGTGA in the germline V gene. J lost 5 bases, V lost 1 base, and 5 bases had no gene match. The CDR3 loop spans 16 amino acids. Here the CDR3 reads CASSLRGQGWDQPQHF. The CDR3 DNA follows: TGTGCCAGCAGCTTAAGGGGACAGGGGTGGGATCAGCCCCAGCATTTT.

V is TRBV19 and J is TRBJ1-2; D is perhaps TRBD1 (5 bases). CDR1 and CDR2 from the germline V gene are LNHDA and SQIVND (reference sequence). This CDR3 comprises 12 residues. V was trimmed by 10 bases and J by 3 bases, leaving 12 bases between them. The CDR3: CATHGGHYGYTF. The CDR3 bases are TGTGCCACTCACGGGGGACACTATGGCTACACCTTC.